This is a list of T cell receptor beta chains from one sample in a study of CXCR3-negative and CXCR3-positive naive CD8 T cells. TCRdb re-analyzed the 5' RACE reads; it lists each CDR3 protein once, without DNA. This sample contains tens of thousands of distinct CDR3 sequences. The specimen sequenced was naive CXCR3+ CD8+ T cells from blood. These receptors were collected from a human donor in good health. Some clones in this sample may be carry-over from other donors' samples. CDR3s include the opening cysteine and the closing phenylalanine or tryptophan.

CDR3 protein	J gene	V gene
CASSEGKGRNEQYF	TRBJ2-7	TRBV2
CASSPPSWAQETQYF	TRBJ2-5	TRBV12-3/TRBV12-4
CASSLSRGTRAYEQYF	TRBJ2-7	TRBV28
CASSPALGDTQYF	TRBJ2-3	TRBV19
CASSQEGLPGAYGYTF	TRBJ1-2	TRBV14
CASRGRNQPQHF	TRBJ1-5	TRBV19
CSVGPGPRSDYGYTF	TRBJ1-2	TRBV29-1
CASGQGLTDTQYF	TRBJ2-3	TRBV7-9
CASSQDPHEQYF	TRBJ2-7	TRBV14
CSVERGRGGTDTQYF	TRBJ2-3	TRBV29-1
CASSSGGASTGELFF	TRBJ2-2	TRBV28
CASSLGQRYEQYF	TRBJ2-7	TRBV7-9
CAISPDTPNTEAFF	TRBJ1-1	TRBV10-3
CASSDEFSGANVLTF	TRBJ2-6	TRBV2
CASSRGWKGVNEKLFF	TRBJ1-4	TRBV28
CASSPIGGGSLEQYF	TRBJ2-7	TRBV7-3
CASSSGQGEPYEQYF	TRBJ2-7	TRBV5-1
CAGSYSIGTQNYNEQFF	TRBJ2-1	TRBV6-6
CASSLPDRVPDEQYF	TRBJ2-7	TRBV5-1
CASSGGLEVGELFF	TRBJ2-2	TRBV4-3
CSASSGGASIWNIQYF	TRBJ2-4	TRBV20-1
CASSLSGQTYSNQPQHF	TRBJ1-5	TRBV27